This TCR beta chain came from a study of blood T cell repertoires in COVID-19. Study in general: Donors in the United States, Italy and Spain gave samples during acute or convalescent COVID-19.

Original processing notes: Reference gene primer amplification in the assay estimated nucleated cell counts. Assay: immunoSEQ multiplex PCR; the TCRdb copy retains only in-frame clones and omits some. Clonal size and the V and J genes are those of that table, whereas D and trimming came from the DNA. The sample carries roughly 53,000 clones, just over 85% recorded once. CDR3 length: 15 amino acids. Germline assignment: CDR1 MDHEN and CDR2 SYDVKM. V was pared by 5 bases and J by 6 bases, with 7 bases of the junction left unmatched. This chain links TRBV28 with TRBJ1-2; 12 positions agree with TRBD1. The source of this sequence is a human donor in a cohort sampled during active COVID-19. The material sequenced was peripheral blood. The CDR3 DNA reads TGTGCCAGCAGTCCGGGGGACAGGGGGCTTGATGGCTACACCTTC. Translating it yields CASSPGDRGLDGYTF.